This T cell receptor (beta chain) is from a study of tissue T cells after allogeneic stem cell transplantation. Study-level results: Tissue-detected TCR repertoire was only partly captured by blood and spleen T cells. TCR repertoires tracked anatomic similarity, regardless of disease or transplant status. Motif-based clustering found tissue-specific repertoire signatures shared across patients, though few clones were shared.

A note on this clone: The antigen is undetermined. Gene names are the mouse ones. With the read ending 1 residue before the CDR3 end, the germline J gene is used to fill in that end.

The ends were cut back, 2 bases at V and 4 bases at J, with 14 bases in the middle. Looked up from germline, CDR1 is SGHND and CDR2 is FRSKSL. The CDR3 consists of 16 residues. TCRbeta CDR3 was sequenced at survey depth with template counts. The protocol was immunoSEQ multiplex PCR, while the TCRdb copy is restricted to in-frame clones and leaves out a portion. The sample shows roughly 50,000 clones, around 70% of them seen only once. This TCR was recovered from a pool of C57BL/6 mice in good health. The sequenced sample consisted of sorted cells pooled from one or two spleens. The gene calls are TRBV15 and TRBJ1-4; weak D call: TRBD1 (5 bases). The sequenced part of the CDR3 DNA is TGTGCCAGCAGTTTACTTGTGGGGCGCGGCAACGAAAGATTATTT. Residues: CASSLLVGRGNERLF. The whole CDR3 sequence reads CASSLLVGRGNERLFF. Combining the CDR3 with reference TRBV15 and TRBJ1-4 gives the whole variable domain DAGVTQTPRHEVAEKGQTIILKCEPVSGHNDLFWYRQTKIQGLELLSYFRSKSLMEDGGAFKDRFKAEMLNSSFSTLKIQPTEPKDSAVYLCASSLLVGRGNERLFFGHGTKLSVL.